Presented here are 20 T cell receptor beta chains from one specimen sequenced in a study of blood T cell repertoires in COVID-19. The data were produced by immunoSEQ multiplex PCR, yet TCRdb's version contains in-frame clones alone and is incomplete. The sample yields under 300,000 clones, about 90% seen once. What was sequenced was peripheral blood. These receptors were collected from a woman aged 30 to 39 with COVID-19, enrolled during active disease.

This clone was counted between two and nine times. V is TRBV5-1 and J is TRBJ1-5; 8 nucleotides line up with TRBD1. CDR1 and CDR2 from the germline V gene are SGHRS and YFSETQ. V shed 4 bases, J shed 12 bases, and the junction held 18 bases outside the gene matches. There are 16 residues in the CDR3. This chain's CDR3 is CASSLNPGTGRSFQHF. In DNA, the CDR3 is TGCGCCAGCAGCCTGAACCCGGGGACAGGACGTTCTTTCCAGCATTTT.

The V call is TRBV18, the J call TRBJ1-2; 8 bases are a match to TRBD1. The V and J ends lost 0 bases and 0 bases, in that order; junction bases with no gene match: 6. There are 17 residues in the CDR3. The germline CDR1 and CDR2 sequences are KGHSH and LQKENI. CDR3 sequence (DNA): TGTGCCAGCTCACCACCGACAGGGGAACCAACTAACTATGGCTACACCTTC. This gives the protein CASSPPTGEPTNYGYTF.

The V gene is TRBV7-2, the J gene TRBJ1-2; D might be TRBD1 (6 bases). V lost 5 bases and J lost 1, with 11 bases in between. Looked up from germline, CDR1 is SGHTA and CDR2 is FQGNSA. This CDR3 has 14 residues. DNA for the CDR3: TGTGCCAGCAGCAACCGGGACAATAACTATGGCTACACCTTC. As protein: CASSNRDNNYGYTF.

V gene TRBV6-5 combines with J gene TRBJ1-2, with TRBD1 identical over 7 bases. This CDR3 contains 15 residues. CDR1 and CDR2 from the germline V gene are MNHEY and SVGAGI. Losses at the gene ends were 2 bases for V and 3 bases for J; bases not matched to a gene: 6. In DNA, the CDR3 is TGTGCCAGCAGTTACGGAGGGGGCGCCGACTATGGCTACACCTTC. It codes for CASSYGGGADYGYTF.

The chain uses TRBV27 and TRBJ2-2; D not certain. In germline, CDR1 is MNHEY, CDR2 SMNVEV (reference sequence). V was clipped by 3 bases and J by 2 bases, with 10 bases between them. CDR3 length: 15 amino acids. The CDR3 DNA reads as TGTGCCAGCAGTTTTGGTCAGGCAAACACCGGGGAGCTGTTTTTT. This encodes CASSFGQANTGELFF.

The chain uses TRBV7-8 and TRBJ1-3; D call uncertain. Per germline, CDR1 SGHVS and CDR2 FQNEAQ. The CDR3 runs to 16 residues. Between the trimmed V and J ends, which lost 3 bases and 0 bases, there was a span of 12 bases. This CDR3 reads CASSFRGQPSGNTIYF. DNA for the CDR3: TGTGCCAGCAGCTTCCGCGGGCAACCCTCTGGAAACACCATATATTTT.

This chain joins TRBV4-2 and TRBJ2-3; TRBD2 might be the D (7 bases). The CDR3 sequence is 16 residues long. Looked up from germline, CDR1 is LGHNA and CDR2 is YNFKEQ. V was clipped by 5 bases and J by 0 bases, with 15 bases between them. The CDR3 DNA follows: TGTGCCAGCAGCAAAAGGGGGGGGATGAGCACAGATACGCAGTATTTT. Its protein product is CASSKRGGMSTDTQYF.

This chain uses TRBV4-2 with TRBJ1-2; D remains ambiguous. The CDR3 has 15 amino acids. Germline lookup yields CDR1 LGHNA and CDR2 YNFKEQ. V was clipped by 4 bases and J by 4 bases, with 16 bases between them. The chain's CDR3 is CASSPAAATFYGYTF. CDR3 DNA: TGTGCCAGCAGCCCCGCGGCGGCTACGTTCTATGGCTACACCTTC.

This clone was detected only a few times. J is TRBJ2-7 and V is TRBV7-8; D is possibly TRBD1 (5 bases). The CDR3 is 16 residues long. V was clipped by 4 bases and J by 1 base, with 17 bases between them. The germline V gene has CDR1 SGHVS and CDR2 FQNEAQ. Here the CDR3 reads CASSSAGATGSYEQYF. DNA for the CDR3: TGTGCCAGCAGCTCCGCCGGCGCCACAGGATCCTACGAGCAGTACTTC.

V gene TRBV19 combines with J gene TRBJ1-2; D not resolved. Germline V gene data show CDR1 as LNHDA and CDR2 as SQIVND (reference sequence). V dropped 8 bases and J dropped 5 bases, with 15 bases sitting between them. The CDR3 covers 13 residues. The DNA of the CDR3 is TGTGCCAGTTCTCCCATACCGGGGTATGGCTACACCTTC. The encoded protein is CASSPIPGYGYTF.

This clone was seen a single time. The chain couples TRBV10-3 to TRBJ1-2, with a tentative D call TRBD1 (5 bases). Germline-derived CDR1 and CDR2 are ENHRY and SYGVKD. This CDR3 has 14 residues. V lost 5 bases to trimming and J lost 1 base, with 11 bases between them. CDR3 nucleotide sequence: TGTGCCATCAGTCGGGGGGAGATTAACTATGGCTACACCTTC. It is translated as CAISRGEINYGYTF.

The chain has TRBV5-1 and TRBJ1-2, with TRBD1 as a possible D gene (6 bases). V dropped 1 base and J dropped 2 bases, with 9 bases sitting between them. The CDR3 covers 14 residues. From germline, CDR1 is SGHRS and CDR2 YFSETQ. CDR3 protein: CASSLMGQNYGYTF. Written as DNA, the CDR3 is TGCGCCAGCAGCTTGATGGGACAAAACTATGGCTACACCTTC.

This clone was seen just once. The J gene is TRBJ2-4, the V gene TRBV5-1; a weak D match, TRBD2 (6 bases). From germline, CDR1 is SGHRS and CDR2 YFSETQ. The CDR3 is 15 residues long. V was cut by 2 bases and J by 8 bases, with 17 bases left in between. CDR3 loop: CASSFERRGGDIQYF. CDR3 nucleotide sequence: TGCGCCAGCAGCTTCGAGCGTCGGGGCGGGGACATTCAGTACTTC. Variable domain in full (rest from reference TRBV5-1 and TRBJ2-4): KAGVTQTPRYLIKTRGQQVTLSCSPISGHRSVSWYQQTPGQGLQFLFEYFSETQRNKGNFPGRFSGRQFSNSRSEMNVSTLELGDSALYLCASSFERRGGDIQYFGAGTRLSVL.

This clone has a single count. The V call is TRBV28, the J call TRBJ2-2; 7 nucleotides align to TRBD2. This CDR3 contains 15 residues. The V and J ends lost 8 bases and 4 bases, in that order; junction bases with no gene match: 10. Germline V gene lookup returns CDR1 MDHEN and CDR2 SYDVKM. The CDR3 sequence: CASLTSLAITGELFF. As DNA, the CDR3 is TGTGCCAGCTTGACGTCACTAGCGATCACCGGGGAGCTGTTTTTT.

V is TRBV3-1 (or the pseudogene TRBV3-2) and J is TRBJ2-5; D is ambiguous. The V end was cut by 0 bases, the J end by 1 base, with 6 bases between. Looked up from germline, CDR1 is LGHDT and CDR2 is YNNKEL (reference sequence). CDR3 length equals 14 residues. The DNA for the CDR3 is TGTGCCAGCAGCCAAGATCTGTCCCAAGAGACCCAGTACTTC. Its protein product is CASSQDLSQETQYF.

The chain carries TRBV7-8 and TRBJ2-1; D possibly corresponds to TRBD1 (5 bases). V lost 1 base, J lost 5 bases, and 15 bases lay in between. The germline CDR1 and CDR2 sequences are SGHVS and FQNEAQ. There are 16 residues in the CDR3. For the CDR3, the DNA is TGTGCCAGCAGCTTAGTAGGGGTCTTGGTGGACAATGAGCAGTTCTTC. The encoded protein is CASSLVGVLVDNEQFF. Filled out from reference TRBV7-8 and TRBJ2-1, the complete variable domain reads GAGVSQSPRYKVAKRGQDVALRCDPISGHVSLFWYQQALGQGPEFLTYFQNEAQLDKSGLPSDRFFAERPEGSVSTLKIQRTQQEDSAVYLCASSLVGVLVDNEQFFGPGTRLTVL.

This clone is a singleton in its sample. V and J are TRBV9 and TRBJ1-2; D is possibly TRBD1 (6 bases). CDR1 is SGDLS, CDR2 YYNGEE, per germline. CDR3 length: 13 amino acids. V lost 2 bases and J lost 8, with 13 bases in between. In nucleotides, the CDR3 is TGTGCCAGCAGCGTTCAGGGAGGGGGAGGCTACACCTTC. Protein sequence: CASSVQGGGGYTF.

A few counts support this clone. The V call is TRBV7-8, the J call TRBJ1-1; a weak D match, TRBD1 (5 bases). This CDR3 is built from 13 residues. V lost 3 bases to trimming and J lost 1 base, with 6 bases between them. CDR1 is SGHVS and CDR2 is FQNEAQ in the germline V gene. For the CDR3, the DNA is TGTGCCAGCAGCTTGGGGCGGAACACTGAAGCTTTCTTT. Its protein product is CASSLGRNTEAFF.

This rearrangement joins TRBV7-2 to TRBJ2-7; D unresolved. The CDR3 spans 15 residues. CDR1 and CDR2 from the germline V gene are SGHTA and FQGNSA. V gave up 5 bases and J gave up 3 bases, with 17 bases separating them. CDR3 in amino acids: CASSRGPSGLYEQYF. The CDR3 nucleotides are TGTGCCAGCAGCCGTGGGCCGTCTGGCCTCTACGAGCAGTACTTC.

J is TRBJ2-1 and V is TRBV21-1; no DNA check was done on the table's D call, TRBD1. TRBV21-1 is classified as a pseudogene. The CDR3 has 15 residues. The CDR3 loop is CASSEGTSSYNEQFF. CDR3 sequence (DNA): TGTGCCAGCAGCGAGGGGACAAGCTCCTACAATGAGCAGTTCTTC.